The TCR beta chain under discussion was sequenced for a study of early stage breast cancer tumors. The CDR3 sequence is 18 residues long. Trimming took 4 bases from V and 3 from J; bases not matched to a gene: 10. Germline CDR1 reads SGHNT; CDR2 reads YYREEE (reference sequence). Each sample had two DNA replicates, around 0.45 ug blood or approximately 1.5 ug tissue. The protocol was immunoSEQ multiplex PCR, while the TCRdb copy is restricted to in-frame clones and leaves out a portion. This sample has 65,000 to 75,000 clones, with less than 90% found just once. Concerning this clone: Its target is unknown.

Study-level findings and limits: Comparing each tissue with blood distinguished tumor from normal in about 90% of the 16 patients.

This rearrangement joins TRBV5-4 to TRBJ2-3; 14 positions match TRBD2. Sequenced: blood. This receptor was obtained from a person in their 40s with breast cancer. CDR3 nucleotides: TGTGCCAGCAGCCCCGGGACTAGCGGGAGAACTCGGACAGATACGCAGTATTTT. Translated: CASSPGTSGRTRTDTQYF.